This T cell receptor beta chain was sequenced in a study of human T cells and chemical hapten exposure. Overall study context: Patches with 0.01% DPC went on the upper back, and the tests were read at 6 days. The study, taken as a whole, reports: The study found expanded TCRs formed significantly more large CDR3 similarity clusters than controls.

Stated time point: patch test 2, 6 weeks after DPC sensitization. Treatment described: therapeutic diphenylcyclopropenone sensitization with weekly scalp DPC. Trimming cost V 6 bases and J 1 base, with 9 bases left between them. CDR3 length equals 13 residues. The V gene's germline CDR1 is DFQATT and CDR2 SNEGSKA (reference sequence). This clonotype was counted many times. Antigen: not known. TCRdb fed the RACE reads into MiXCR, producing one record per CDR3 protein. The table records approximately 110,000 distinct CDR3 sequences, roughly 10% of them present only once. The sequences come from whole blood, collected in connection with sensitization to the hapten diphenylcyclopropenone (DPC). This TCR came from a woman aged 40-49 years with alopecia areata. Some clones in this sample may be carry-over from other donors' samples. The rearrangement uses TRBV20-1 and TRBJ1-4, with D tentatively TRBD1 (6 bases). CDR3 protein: CSAGGGTNEKLFF. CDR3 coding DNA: TGCAGTGCCGGGGGCGGAACTAATGAAAAACTGTTTTTT.